Listed below are T cell receptor beta chains from one sample, sequenced in a study of blood T cell repertoires in COVID-19. Produced via immunoSEQ multiplex PCR; TCRdb's table is partial and in-frame only. The table shows about 240,000 clones, with about four fifths occurring only once. The specimen sequenced was peripheral blood. The receptors come from a woman aged 80 or older with COVID-19, enrolled during active disease. Each CDR3 is given with its conserved first and last residue. The D gene is left open where the match is weak. The size field is filled for only some rows; it gives once, few, many or a size class.

d_gene: NA
j_gene: TRBJ2-7
v_gene: TRBV28
abundance: NA
CDR3nt: TGTGCCAGCAGTTTAGTGCACAACTCCTACGAGCAGTACTTC
CDR3aa: CASSLVHNSYEQYF

d_gene: NA
j_gene: TRBJ1-1
v_gene: TRBV11-2
abundance: NA
CDR3nt: TGTGCCAGCAGCCCTCAGAACAGTAATACTGAAGCTTTCTTT
CDR3aa: CASSPQNSNTEAFF

d_gene: NA
j_gene: TRBJ2-4
v_gene: TRBV6-5
abundance: once
CDR3nt: TGTGCCAGCAGTTACTCATCGGAGAAAAACATTCAGTACTTC
CDR3aa: CASSYSSEKNIQYF

d_gene: NA
j_gene: TRBJ2-2
v_gene: TRBV6-5
abundance: once
CDR3nt: TGTGCCAGCTCATCCCAGGGTGCGGTGGCCGGGGAGCTGTTTTTT
CDR3aa: CASSSQGAVAGELFF

d_gene: NA
j_gene: TRBJ1-2
v_gene: TRBV19
abundance: once
CDR3nt: TGTGCCAGTAGTATTGATGGCAGGGGTTTGGATGGCTACACCTTC
CDR3aa: CASSIDGRGLDGYTF

d_gene: NA
j_gene: TRBJ1-6
v_gene: TRBV7-3
abundance: NA
CDR3nt: TGTGCCAGCAGCCCGACGGGCTCCTATAATTCACCCCTCCACTTT
CDR3aa: CASSPTGSYNSPLHF

d_gene: TRBD1
j_gene: TRBJ2-7
v_gene: TRBV6-6
abundance: NA
CDR3nt: TGTGCCAGCAGTTACAGAGAGGGGACAGGGGGCGACGAGCAGTACTTC
CDR3aa: CASSYREGTGGDEQYF

d_gene: NA
j_gene: TRBJ1-5
v_gene: TRBV2
abundance: few
CDR3nt: TGTGCCAGCAGTGACAGGGTGAGGAATCAGCCCCAGCATTTT
CDR3aa: CASSDRVRNQPQHF

d_gene: NA
j_gene: TRBJ2-2
v_gene: TRBV5-1
abundance: NA
CDR3nt: TGCGCCAGCAGCTTGTCGGCAGGGGTGACCGGGGAGCTGTTTTTT
CDR3aa: CASSLSAGVTGELFF

d_gene: TRBD2
j_gene: TRBJ2-1
v_gene: TRBV2
abundance: NA
CDR3nt: TGTGCCAGCAGTGAAGGATGGTTAGCGGGAGTTACCTACAATGAGCAGTTCTTC
CDR3aa: CASSEGWLAGVTYNEQFF

d_gene: TRBD1
j_gene: TRBJ1-2
v_gene: TRBV24-1
abundance: once
CDR3nt: TGTGCCACCAGTGACCCGACAGGGAACGACTATGGCTACACCTTC
CDR3aa: CATSDPTGNDYGYTF

d_gene: TRBD2
j_gene: TRBJ2-3
v_gene: TRBV19
abundance: NA
CDR3nt: TGTGCCAGTAGCACTAGCGGGAGGGCCTTAGTGAACACAGATACGCAGTATTTT
CDR3aa: CASSTSGRALVNTDTQYF

d_gene: TRBD1
j_gene: TRBJ1-1
v_gene: TRBV2
abundance: NA
CDR3nt: TGTGCCAGCATGTCAGGGGGCGGGTTGAACACTGAAGCTTTCTTT
CDR3aa: CASMSGGGLNTEAFF

d_gene: TRBD1
j_gene: TRBJ1-2
v_gene: TRBV5-8
abundance: NA
CDR3nt: TGTGCCAGCAGGTTATTCCCCATATCAGGGGGGAAAGGCTACACCTTC
CDR3aa: CASRLFPISGGKGYTF